This T cell receptor beta chain is from a study of cytomegalovirus exposure and HLA in healthy donors. Study-level results: A classifier reportedly called cytomegalovirus status with high sensitivity and specificity. CMV serostatus was the only recorded immune exposure for donors.

PCR involved 60 Vbeta and 13 Jbeta primers. In the original workflow: Roughly 12 million shared chains were among some 80 million unique TCR beta chains counted in a later analysis. Measured with immunoSEQ multiplex PCR; TCRdb has only the in-frame clones, and not every one. That table is the source of V, J and clone size, and D and trimming were worked out from the DNA. The sample lists approximately 140,000 clones; about four fifths were seen once. This clone was detected a few times. What it binds is unknown. Germline CDR1 is ENHRY and CDR2 is SYGVKD. The CDR3 is made up of 14 amino acids. With 4 bases removed from V and 4 bases from J, the gap between germline ends came to 13 bases.

Sequenced sample: PBMCs. This receptor was obtained from a female donor in good health and CMV-seronegative. The chain joins TRBV10-3 to TRBJ1-1; D possibly corresponds to TRBD1 (5 bases). CDR3 sequence (DNA): TGTGCCATCAGTGTTCAGGGAGGCGGCACTGAAGCTTTCTTT. As protein: CAISVQGGGTEAFF.